Below are 18 T cell receptor beta chains sequenced from a single sample in a study of low-dose radiotherapy and immunotherapy resistance in tumors. Described time point: before trial treatment. Primers used for first-strand cDNA, a TRAV- and TRBV-specific set, covered both alpha and beta chains. TCR amplification used approximately 19 PCR cycles, a constant-region primer and a V-primer adapter. TCRdb called the reads again in MiXCR, with one record for every CDR3 protein. The data hold tens of thousands of distinct CDR3 sequences, with 18% observed a single time. The sequencing used PBMCs, collected before treatment. These receptors were taken from a male donor with prostate cancer.

This clonotype was observed many times. This CDR3 is CASSIDTAGGTDDTQYF. CDR3 DNA: TGTGCCAGTAGTATAGACACAGCGGGGGGAACCGACGATACGCAGTATTTT. This chain uses TRBV19 with TRBJ2-3; 9 positions match TRBD2. This CDR3 is 17 amino acids long. With 0 bases clipped from V and 6 bases from J, the junction kept 10 bases outside the gene matches. Germline V gene data show CDR1 as LNHDA and CDR2 as SQIVND (reference sequence).

This clonotype was counted ten times or more. The rearrangement links TRBV12-3 or TRBV12-4 to TRBJ2-3; D may be TRBD1 (6 bases). CDR3 length equals 16 residues. Trimming removed 3 bases from V and 4 bases from J, with 17 bases in between. CDR3 in amino acids: CASSFQGSPRADTQYF. CDR3 DNA: TGTGCCAGCAGTTTTCAGGGGTCGCCCAGGGCAGATACGCAGTATTTT.

This clonotype appeared many times. This chain links TRBV6-1 with TRBJ2-2; no clear D. This CDR3 contains 17 residues. Deletions cut 5 bases from V and 0 bases from J, with 16 bases between. CDR1 and CDR2 (germline): MNHNS, SASEGT. CDR3 loop: CASSPPPTEPNTGELFF. The CDR3 bases are TGTGCCAGCAGTCCCCCCCCGACGGAACCGAACACCGGGGAGCTGTTTTTT.

This clonotype appeared once. The chain is built from TRBV7-8 and TRBJ2-7; D call uncertain. Trimming cost V 2 bases and J 0 bases, with 8 bases left between them. This CDR3 spans 14 amino acids. Germline loops: CDR1 SGHVS, CDR2 FQNEAQ. CDR3 protein: CASSLRRSSYEQYF. CDR3 in DNA: TGTGCCAGCAGCTTAAGGCGGAGCTCCTACGAGCAGTACTTC.

This clonotype was seen repeatedly, ten times or more. The chain couples TRBV6-6 to TRBJ1-5; TRBD1 is a possible D gene (6 bases). Germline V CDR1 and CDR2: MNHNY, SVGAGI (reference sequence). The CDR3 has 13 residues. V was pared by 10 bases and J by 3 bases, with 13 bases between. This CDR3 is CAIAAGANQPQHF. CDR3 coding DNA: TGTGCCATCGCGGCAGGGGCCAATCAGCCCCAGCATTTT.

This clonotype has ten or more counts. The chain combines TRBV6-6 with TRBJ2-5; the match to TRBD2 covers 10 bases. Losses at the gene ends were 7 bases for V and 3 bases for J; bases not matched to a gene: 5. From germline, CDR1 is MNHNY and CDR2 SVGAGI (reference sequence). The CDR3 is 14 residues long. The CDR3 nucleotides are TGTGCCAGCACAGGGCTAGCGGGGGAAGAGACCCAGTACTTC. Translation: CASTGLAGEETQYF.

This clonotype was detected many times. J is TRBJ2-1 and V is TRBV20-1; 9 bases map to TRBD2. Germline CDR1 reads DFQATT; CDR2 reads SNEGSKA (reference sequence). This CDR3 contains 13 residues. V was pared by 7 bases and J by 6 bases, with 7 bases of the junction left unmatched. The CDR3 loop is CSGVAGVGNEQFF. Written as DNA, the CDR3 is TGCAGTGGGGTAGCGGGGGTCGGCAATGAGCAGTTCTTC.

This clonotype has ten or more counts. V and J are TRBV20-1 and TRBJ1-2, with unresolved D. Germline CDR1 and CDR2: DFQATT and SNEGSKA (reference sequence). V lost 1 base, J lost 10 bases, and 13 bases lay in between. The CDR3 covers 12 residues. The CDR3 loop reads CSARATGAAYTF. The CDR3 DNA sequence: TGCAGTGCTAGAGCCACGGGAGCGGCCTACACCTTC.

Many counts were recorded for this clonotype. The rearrangement links TRBV5-4 to TRBJ2-2, with 8 nucleotides matching TRBD2. The ends lost 3 bases at V and 1 base at J; junction bases unmatched: 11. CDR3 size: 18 residues. Germline V gene data show CDR1 as SGHNT and CDR2 as YYREEE (reference sequence). CDR3: CASSSSFSGGQNTGELFF. In DNA, the CDR3 is TGTGCCAGCAGCTCTTCCTTCTCGGGGGGGCAGAACACCGGGGAGCTGTTTTTT.

At least ten counts were recorded for this clonotype. V usage is TRBV2 and J usage is TRBJ2-7; D gene ambiguous. V shed 6 bases and J shed 3 bases, with 9 bases lying between them. Germline V gene lookup returns CDR1 SNHLY and CDR2 FYNNEI. CDR3 length: 12 amino acids. In nucleotides, the CDR3 is TGTGCCAGCAGGACATTAGGCTACGAGCAGTACTTC. It yields the protein CASRTLGYEQYF.

The table lists this clonotype with many counts. J is TRBJ1-5 and V is TRBV12-3 or TRBV12-4; no clear D. Trimming took 4 bases from V and 3 from J, leaving 10 bases between them. The CDR3 is 14 residues long. The CDR3 protein is CASSYRENNQPQHF. As DNA, the CDR3 is TGTGCCAGCAGTTACAGAGAAAACAATCAGCCCCAGCATTTT.

This clonotype was observed at least ten times. The gene calls are TRBV5-1 and TRBJ2-7, with TRBD1 identical over 12 bases. This CDR3 has 15 amino acids. The J segment lost 4 bases and the V segment lost 4 bases, leaving 6 bases of the junction unmatched. Germline values: CDR1 SGHRS, CDR2 YFSETQ. This chain's CDR3 is CASSTRDRGRYEQYF. As DNA, the CDR3 is TGCGCCAGCAGCACACGGGACAGGGGGCGGTACGAGCAGTACTTC. Looking up the rest from reference TRBV5-1 and TRBJ2-7 gives the full variable domain: KAGVTQTPRYLIKTRGQQVTLSCSPISGHRSVSWYQQTPGQGLQFLFEYFSETQRNKGNFPGRFSGRQFSNSRSEMNVSTLELGDSALYLCASSTRDRGRYEQYFGPGTRLTVT.

In regard to this clonotype: A far larger clone is just one base off, so this is likely a read error. The V call is TRBV2, the J call TRBJ2-7; the D gene could be TRBD1 or TRBD2 (7 bases each). The CDR3 has 16 amino acids. The V end was cut by 9 bases, the J end by 7 bases, with 28 bases between. Germline V gene sequence: CDR1 SNHLY, CDR2 FYNNEI. The DNA for the CDR3 is TGTGCCAGTCCTTCACAGGGGAGGGGTTCCTACAATGAGCAGTACTTC. Translation gives CASPSQGRGSYNEQYF.

As concerns this clonotype: This is likely an artifact of a read error, given a far larger clone one base away. The gene calls are TRBV5-1 and TRBJ2-5; D is uncertain. This CDR3 contains 12 residues. Germline CDR1 and CDR2: SGHRS and YFSETQ. CDR3 bases: TGTGTCAGCAGCTTGTGGCAAGAGACCCAGTACTTC. It translates to CVSSLWQETQYF.

This clonotype was detected ten times or more. This sequence joins TRBV12-3 or TRBV12-4 and TRBJ1-2, with D possibly being TRBD1 (6 bases). V was pared by 5 bases and J by 4 bases, with 20 bases between. This CDR3 comprises 16 residues. The CDR3 sequence: CASSQRGGPPRYGYTF. CDR3 nucleotide sequence: TGTGCCAGCAGTCAAAGGGGGGGACCCCCGCGCTATGGCTACACCTTC.

Regarding this clonotype: This sequence may be a read error, since a much larger clone differs from it by one base. The V and J genes are TRBV6-5 and TRBJ2-6, with no clear D. Trimming took 8 bases from V and 1 from J, leaving 9 bases between them. This CDR3 comprises 14 residues. Germline assignment: CDR1 MNHEY and CDR2 SVGAGI. Here the CDR3 reads CASGARSGANVLTF. The CDR3 bases are TGTGCCAGCGGTGCCCGGTCTGGGGCCAACGTCCTGACTTTC.

This clonotype was detected ten times or more. V gene TRBV5-1 combines with J gene TRBJ2-6; D remains unclear. The ends were cut back, 0 bases at V and 1 base at J, with 11 bases in the middle. The CDR3 consists of 17 residues. Germline values: CDR1 SGHRS, CDR2 YFSETQ. The CDR3 sequence: CASSLDLETSGANVLTF. The CDR3 region has the DNA TGCGCCAGCAGCTTGGATCTGGAAACATCTGGGGCCAACGTCCTGACTTTC. Based on the CDR3 plus reference TRBV5-1 and TRBJ2-6, the full variable domain is KAGVTQTPRYLIKTRGQQVTLSCSPISGHRSVSWYQQTPGQGLQFLFEYFSETQRNKGNFPGRFSGRQFSNSRSEMNVSTLELGDSALYLCASSLDLETSGANVLTFGAGSRLTVL.

This clonotype was recorded at least ten times. V gene TRBV5-1 combines with J gene TRBJ2-3; D remains unclear. V shed 0 bases and J shed 2 bases, with 16 bases lying between them. The germline V gene encodes CDR1 SGHRS and CDR2 YFSETQ. The CDR3 sequence is 17 residues long. The CDR3 loop reads CASSLAETSGFTDTQYF. The CDR3 DNA reads TGCGCCAGCAGCTTGGCTGAGACATCTGGTTTCACAGATACGCAGTATTTT.